This T cell receptor (beta chain) was identified in a study of blood T cell repertoires in COVID-19. TCRdb's table, derived via immunoSEQ multiplex PCR, lists solely in-frame clones and lacks some. The sample contains tens of thousands of clones, roughly four fifths of which appear only once. Germline V gene lookup returns CDR1 SGHDT and CDR2 YYEEEE. V lost 1 base to trimming and J lost 5 bases, with 7 bases between them. This CDR3 region has 13 residues. This sequence originates from a woman aged 55 to 70 with acute or convalescent COVID-19. The chain has TRBV5-6 and TRBJ1-5; unclear D gene. Sequenced sample: peripheral blood. This CDR3 reads CASSLSRDQPQHF. The CDR3 DNA reads as TGTGCCAGCAGCTTGTCCCGGGATCAGCCCCAGCATTTT. Together with reference TRBV5-6 and TRBJ1-5, the CDR3 gives the full variable domain: DAGVTQSPTHLIKTRGQQVTLRCSPKSGHDTVSWYQQALGQGPQFIFQYYEEEERQRGNFPDRFSGHQFPNYSSELNVNALLLGDSALYLCASSLSRDQPQHFGDGTRLSIL.